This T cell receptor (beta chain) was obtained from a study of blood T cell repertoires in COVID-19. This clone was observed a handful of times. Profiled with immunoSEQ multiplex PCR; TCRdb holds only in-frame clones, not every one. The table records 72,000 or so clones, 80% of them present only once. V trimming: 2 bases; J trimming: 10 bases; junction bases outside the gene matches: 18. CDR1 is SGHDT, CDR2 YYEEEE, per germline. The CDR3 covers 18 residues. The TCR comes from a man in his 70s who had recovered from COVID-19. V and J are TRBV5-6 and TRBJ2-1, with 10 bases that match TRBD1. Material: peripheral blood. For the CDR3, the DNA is TGTGCCAGCAGCTTTCTGGGACAGGGGTTTCTGTCTACATCCGAGCAGTTCTTC. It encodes CASSFLGQGFLSTSEQFF.